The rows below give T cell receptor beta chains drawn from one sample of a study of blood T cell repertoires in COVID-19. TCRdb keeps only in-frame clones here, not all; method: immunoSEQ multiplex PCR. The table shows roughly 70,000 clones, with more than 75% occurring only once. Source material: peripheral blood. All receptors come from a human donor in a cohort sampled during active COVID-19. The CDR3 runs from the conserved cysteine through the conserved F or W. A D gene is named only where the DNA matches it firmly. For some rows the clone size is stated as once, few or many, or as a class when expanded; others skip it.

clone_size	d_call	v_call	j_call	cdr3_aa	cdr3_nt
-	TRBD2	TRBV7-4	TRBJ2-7	CASSLRGDESYEQYF	TGTGCCAGCAGCTTACGGGGGGACGAATCCTACGAGCAGTACTTC
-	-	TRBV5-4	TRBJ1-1	CASSIKRTAMNTEAFF	TGTGCCAGCAGCATAAAGAGGACAGCTATGAACACTGAAGCTTTCTTT
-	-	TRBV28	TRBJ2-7	CASSSPDTLFEQYF	TGTGCCAGCAGTTCCCCCGACACCCTTTTCGAGCAGTACTTC
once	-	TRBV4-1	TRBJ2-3	CASSQGTGVGTDTQYF	TGCGCCAGCAGCCAGGGAACGGGAGTCGGGACAGATACGCAGTATTTT
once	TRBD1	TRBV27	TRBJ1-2	CASRRTGDNYGYTF	TGTGCCAGCAGGAGGACAGGGGATAACTATGGCTACACCTTC
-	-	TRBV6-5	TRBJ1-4	CASSYSSQGRSKLFF	TGTGCCAGCAGTTACTCGTCGCAGGGAAGGAGTAAACTGTTTTTT
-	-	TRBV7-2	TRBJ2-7	CASSLAPHREQYF	TGTGCCAGCAGCTTAGCGCCCCACAGAGAGCAGTACTTC
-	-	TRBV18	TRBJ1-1	CASSPREATDGAFF	TGTGCCAGCTCACCACGGGAGGCCACCGACGGTGCTTTCTTT
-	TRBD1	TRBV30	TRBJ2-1	CAWGTGSNEQFF	TGTGCCTGGGGGACAGGGAGCAATGAGCAGTTCTTC
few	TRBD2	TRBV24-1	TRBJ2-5	CATSDSGLAGASYF	TGTGCCACCAGTGATTCAGGCTTAGCGGGAGCGTCGTACTTC
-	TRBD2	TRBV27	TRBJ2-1	CASTSRLAGFINEQFF	TGTGCCAGCACCTCCCGTCTAGCGGGATTTATCAATGAGCAGTTCTTC
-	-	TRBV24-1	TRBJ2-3	CATSDWGGGTDTQYF	TGTGCCACCAGTGATTGGGGGGGCGGCACAGATACGCAGTATTTT
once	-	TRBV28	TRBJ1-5	CASSPGVVDNQPQHF	TGTGCCAGCAGCCCCGGTGTGGTCGACAATCAGCCCCAGCATTTT
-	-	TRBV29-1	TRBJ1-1	CSARANTEAFF	TGCAGCGCAAGAGCGAACACTGAAGCTTTCTTT
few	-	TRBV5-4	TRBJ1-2	CASSSSQGIGYTF	TGTGCCAGCAGCTCTTCACAGGGCATCGGCTACACCTTC
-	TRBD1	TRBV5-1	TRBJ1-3	CASSLGQGSSGNTIYF	TGCGCCAGCAGCTTGGGACAGGGGAGTTCTGGAAACACCATATATTTT
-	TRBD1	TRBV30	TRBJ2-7	CAWSRRGQVSWSEQYF	TGTGCCTGGAGTCGCCGCGGACAGGTTAGTTGGAGCGAGCAGTACTTC
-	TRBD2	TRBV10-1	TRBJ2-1	CASSEGLAGGNEQFF	TGCGCCAGCAGTGAAGGCCTAGCGGGAGGGAATGAGCAGTTCTTC
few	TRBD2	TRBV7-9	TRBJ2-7	CASSGNSTSGSEQYF	TGTGCCAGCAGCGGGAATTCGACTAGCGGGAGCGAGCAGTACTTC
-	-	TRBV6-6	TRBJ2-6	CASSIQGSGANVLTF	TGTGCCAGCAGTATACAGGGATCCGGGGCCAACGTCCTGACTTTC
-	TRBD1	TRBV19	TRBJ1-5	CASSSGQGRGQPQHF	TGTGCCAGTAGTAGCGGACAGGGAAGAGGTCAGCCCCAGCATTTT
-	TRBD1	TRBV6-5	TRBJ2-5	CASKIDRGRKTQYF	TGTGCCAGCAAGATAGACAGGGGACGAAAGACCCAGTACTTC
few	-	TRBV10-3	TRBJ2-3	CAISGTLQGVDTQYF	TGTGCCATCAGTGGAACTTTACAGGGAGTTGATACGCAGTATTTT
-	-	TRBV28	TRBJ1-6	CASRASLSPLHF	TGTGCCAGCAGGGCTTCTTTGTCACCCCTCCACTTT
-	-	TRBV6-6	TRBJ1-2	CASSYAPDRMNYGYTF	TGTGCCAGCAGTTACGCGCCGGACAGAATGAACTATGGCTACACCTTC
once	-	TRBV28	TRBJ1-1	CASSLYAQGLMNTEAFF	TGTGCCAGCAGTTTATACGCCCAGGGACTCATGAACACTGAAGCTTTCTTT
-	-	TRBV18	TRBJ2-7	CASSDVGGPNRNF	TGTGCCAGCTCAGACGTGGGGGGTCCTAATAGAAACTTC
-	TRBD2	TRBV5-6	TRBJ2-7	CASSFLAGGLGQYF	TGTGCCAGCAGCTTCTTGGCGGGGGGCCTGGGGCAGTACTTC